The entry that follows covers one TCR beta chain sequence. Germline is not matched at one junction end, which may reflect a read error. Per the original methods: Reference gene primer amplification yielded estimated nucleated cell counts. The repertoire was sequenced with immunoSEQ multiplex PCR; TCRdb's copy has only in-frame clones and lacks some. For V, J and clone size, that table is used; D and trimming come from the DNA. There are roughly 40,000 clones in the sample; approximately 85% occur only once, and roughly 21% lies in the top ten. The CDR3 has 17 residues. The germline CDR1 and CDR2 sequences are MNHEY and SMNVEV (reference sequence). These data are taken from a study of blood T cell repertoires in COVID-19. Overall study: Samples taken during acute and convalescent COVID-19 were collected in the United States, Italy and Spain. Sources were T cells, B-cell-depleted T cells, or PBMCs; the material itself was cDNA or gDNA.

What was sequenced was peripheral blood. The gene calls are TRBV27 and TRBJ2-2, with D possibly TRBD2 on 5 matching bases. The TCR was taken from a man between 65 and 80 years old with acute or convalescent COVID-19. This CDR3 is CASRRPPTDQKHRGAVF. In DNA form, the CDR3 reads TGTGCCAGCCGCCGTCCCCCCACGGACCAAAAACACCGGGGAGCTGTTTTT.